The 21 T cell receptor beta chains below come from one sample, sequenced in a study of regulatory T cells in long-lasting Graves disease. Investigators prepared the TCR beta libraries by applying iRepertoire HTBI primers and Arm-PCR of CDR3 regions. A single record per CDR3 protein comes from TCRdb applying MiXCR to the multiplex PCR reads. Here the sample spans under 500,000 distinct CDR3 sequences, less than 25% being singletons. Time point in this sample: persistent/refractory GD, antithyroid drugs over 5 years with positive TRAb. PBMC RNA was the source of the TCR library. Source: peripheral blood mononuclear cells (PBMCs), taken when the disease was refractory, from a patient treated with antithyroid drugs. These receptors were taken from a female donor with Graves disease.

In this sample, this clonotype turned up many times. The chain carries TRBV6-9 and TRBJ2-5; 7 positions match TRBD1. Germline CDR1 and CDR2: MNHGY and SVAAGI. V lost 3 bases to trimming and J lost 5 bases; unmatched junction nucleotides: 9. There are 15 residues in the CDR3. CDR3 sequence reads: CASSYTSTGQETQYF. CDR3 DNA: TGTGCCAGCAGTTACACCTCGACAGGGCAGGAGACCCAGTACTTC.

This clonotype was observed once. A much larger clone lies a single base off, so this may be a read error. V usage is TRBV2 and J usage is TRBJ1-2, with D perhaps TRBD1 (5 bases). Germline V gives CDR1 SNHLY, CDR2 FYNNEI. Trimming stripped 3 bases from V and 2 bases from J, with 10 bases between. The CDR3 totals 14 residues. The CDR3 nucleotides are TGTGCCAGCAGTGACGGGACTGGGAACTATGGCTACACCTTC. Translated: CASSDGTGNYGYTF. The variable domain in full, completed from reference TRBV2 and TRBJ1-2, reads EPEVTQTPSHQVTQMGQEVILRCVPISNHLYFYWYRQILGQKVEFLVSFYNNEISEKSEIFDDQFSVERPDGSNFTLKIRSTKLEDSAMYFCASSDGTGNYGYTFGSGTRLTVV.

This clonotype was detected many times. The chain uses TRBV2 and TRBJ1-1; 11 bases map to TRBD1. Germline V gives CDR1 SNHLY, CDR2 FYNNEI. V dropped 6 bases and J dropped 8; count of bases not matched to a gene: 11. The CDR3 runs to 15 residues. As DNA, the CDR3 is TGTGCCAGCAGGGGACAGGGGGAGCCGTCTACGGAAGCTTTCTTT. Its protein is CASRGQGEPSTEAFF.

This clonotype was seen many times. The gene calls are TRBV7-3 and TRBJ2-1; no firm D call. The V gene's germline CDR1 is SGHTA and CDR2 FQGTGA. The CDR3 totals 13 residues. Trimming removed 0 bases at V and 3 bases at J, with 3 bases between. Here the CDR3 DNA reads TGTGCCAGCAGCTTAACGGGCTACAATGAGCAGTTCTTC. It specifies CASSLTGYNEQFF. The full variable domain, rest sourced from reference TRBV7-3 and TRBJ2-1, is GAGVSQTPSNKVTEKGKYVELRCDPISGHTALYWYRQSLGQGPEFLIYFQGTGAADDSGLPNDRFFAVRPEGSVSTLKIQRTERGDSAVYLCASSLTGYNEQFFGPGTRLTVL.

This clonotype was detected a few times. CDR3 residues: CASSEWTSGRAEEDTQYF. The CDR3 DNA sequence: TGTGCCAGCAGCGAGTGGACTAGCGGGAGGGCCGAAGAGGATACGCAGTATTTT. The gene calls are TRBV2 and TRBJ2-3; 15 nucleotides match TRBD2. From germline, CDR1 is SNHLY and CDR2 FYNNEI. The CDR3 has 18 residues. J was trimmed by 6 bases and V by 6 bases; bases with no gene match: 13.

This clonotype has only a few counts. The chain uses TRBV20-1 and TRBJ2-3; TRBD2 aligns across 9 bases. Germline trimming cut 5 bases from V and 2 bases from J; bases unmatched to any gene: 5. CDR1 and CDR2 (germline): DFQATT, SNEGSKA (reference sequence). The CDR3 has 14 amino acids. The CDR3 loop is CSAVTSGYTDTQYF. The CDR3 DNA follows: TGCAGTGCTGTGACTAGCGGATACACAGATACGCAGTATTTT.

The genes are TRBV6-1 and TRBJ1-5; possible D gene TRBD1, 6 bases. The V end was cut by 7 bases, the J end by 10 bases, with 20 bases between. Germline V gene lookup returns CDR1 MNHNS and CDR2 SASEGT. There are 14 residues in the CDR3. The CDR3 reads CASKDTGNGKPQHF. CDR3 in DNA: TGTGCCAGCAAAGATACAGGGAATGGGAAACCCCAGCATTTT.

This clonotype was counted a few times. This chain links TRBV2 with TRBJ2-1, with D perhaps matching TRBD2 (5 bases). The CDR3 runs to 13 residues. Trimming pared 8 bases from V and 7 bases from J, leaving 15 bases between. Germline V CDR1 and CDR2: SNHLY, FYNNEI. CDR3 in amino acids: CASCNVTKNEQFF. CDR3 DNA: TGTGCCAGCTGCAACGTGACTAAGAATGAGCAGTTCTTC.

This clonotype was counted a few times. This chain joins TRBV29-1 and TRBJ2-7, with a possible D match to TRBD2 (5 bases). Trimming took off 5 bases at V and 4 bases at J, with 9 bases between the two ends. The germline V gene encodes CDR1 SQVTM and CDR2 ANQGSEA. There are 11 residues in the CDR3. CDR3 coding DNA: TGCAGCGTTTTATGGGAGTACGAGCAGTACTTC. Translation: CSVLWEYEQYF.

This clonotype turned up a few times. V and J are TRBV7-9 and TRBJ2-2; 7 nucleotides match TRBD2. This CDR3 contains 16 residues. V shed 3 bases and J 2 bases; nucleotides not matched to a gene: 6. Germline V lookup: CDR1 SEHNR, CDR2 FQNEAQ (reference sequence). The CDR3, as DNA: TGTGCCAGCAGCTTCTTGTCGGGAGGAAACACCGGGGAGCTGTTTTTT. This encodes CASSFLSGGNTGELFF.

This clonotype was seen a handful of times. In DNA form, the CDR3 reads TGCGCCAGCAGCCAAGATAGGACCGGGACCCTGAATCAGCCCCAGCATTTT. Protein product: CASSQDRTGTLNQPQHF. The V and J genes are TRBV4-3 and TRBJ1-5, with a weak D call TRBD1 (5 bases). Per germline, CDR1 LGHNA and CDR2 YSLEER. Trimming took off 0 bases at V and 4 bases at J, with 16 bases between the two ends. The CDR3 is made up of 17 amino acids.

This clonotype appeared a few times. V gene TRBV6-2 or TRBV6-3 combines with J gene TRBJ2-2; D is unresolved. CDR3 length: 16 residues. Trimming took 0 bases from V and 0 from J, leaving 8 bases between them. The germline V gene has CDR1 MNHEY and CDR2 SVGEGT. CDR3 in amino acids: CASSYSIAANTGELFF. CDR3 nucleotides: TGTGCCAGCAGTTACTCGATTGCGGCGAACACCGGGGAGCTGTTTTTT.

Many counts were recorded for this clonotype. The V gene is TRBV29-1, the J gene TRBJ2-5; D remains ambiguous. Germline lookup yields CDR1 SQVTM and CDR2 ANQGSEA. V was pared by 7 bases and J by 4 bases, with 10 bases between. The CDR3 spans 11 residues. The CDR3: CSDGPRETQYF. DNA of the CDR3: TGCAGCGATGGCCCCCGAGAGACCCAGTACTTC.

This clonotype was recorded many times. The V and J genes are TRBV7-9 and TRBJ1-1; possibly TRBD1 for D (5 bases). The CDR3 loop spans 12 amino acids. Trimming took 1 base from V and 11 from J, leaving 11 bases between them. The germline V gene encodes CDR1 SEHNR and CDR2 FQNEAQ (reference sequence). The CDR3 region has the DNA TGTGCCAGCAGCTTAGAACGGGACGAGGCTTTCTTT. Translated, it gives CASSLERDEAFF.

V is TRBV5-6 and J is TRBJ1-1, with 9 bases lining up with TRBD1. This CDR3 contains 13 residues. The junction had 3 bases not matched to a gene; V was cut back by 1 base and J by 8 bases. Germline V CDR1 and CDR2: SGHDT, YYEEEE. Here the CDR3 reads CASSLLQGAEAFF. CDR3 in DNA: TGTGCCAGCAGCTTGTTACAGGGGGCGGAAGCTTTCTTT.

The rearrangement joins TRBV19 to TRBJ1-1, with D possibly being TRBD1 (5 bases). Per the germline V gene, CDR1 is LNHDA and CDR2 is SQIVND (reference sequence). The CDR3 loop spans 15 amino acids. Trimming left V 5 bases short and J 0 bases short, with 13 bases between. CDR3 bases: TGTGCCAGTAGTTCAATGACAGTCATGAACACTGAAGCTTTCTTT. The encoded protein is CASSSMTVMNTEAFF.

Only a few counts were recorded for this clonotype. This sequence joins TRBV6-2 or TRBV6-3 and TRBJ2-2; no clear D gene. The CDR3 runs to 14 residues. The V end lost 4 bases, the J end lost 8 bases, and 14 bases lay between the germline ends. From germline, CDR1 is MNHEY and CDR2 SVGEGT. The CDR3 nucleotides are TGTGCCAGCAGTTTATTCGGGTCATCGGGGGAGCTGTTTTTT. Amino acid sequence: CASSLFGSSGELFF.

CDR3 nucleotides: TGTGCCAGCAGCTGGACAGCGTCCTACGAGCAGTACTTC. Its protein is CASSWTASYEQYF. The chain recombines TRBV7-2 with TRBJ2-7, with D perhaps TRBD1 (6 bases). Germline CDR1 reads SGHTA; CDR2 reads FQGNSA. Trimming stripped 4 bases from V and 1 base from J, with 8 bases between. CDR3 length equals 13 residues.

In its sample, this clonotype was seen many times. The chain is built from TRBV30 and TRBJ1-2; D is uncertain. The CDR3 is 12 residues long. Trimming shortened V by 2 bases and J by 14 bases, and 18 bases separated the two germline ends. Looked up from germline, CDR1 is GTSNPN and CDR2 is SVGIG (reference sequence). The CDR3 DNA is TGTGCCTGGAGTAGCCTGGGATCAGGTTCTACCTTC. Translation: CAWSSLGSGSTF. The whole variable domain, remainder taken from reference TRBV30 and TRBJ1-2, is SQTIHQWPATLVQPVGSPLSLECTVEGTSNPNLYWYRQAAGRGLQLLFYSVGIGQISSEVPQNLSASRPQDRQFILSSKKLLLSDSGFYLCAWSSLGSGSTFGSGTRLTVV.

V gene TRBV20-1 combines with J gene TRBJ2-3; 10 bases agree with TRBD2. The CDR3 consists of 15 residues. The V segment lost 3 bases and the J segment 6 bases; nucleotides outside the gene matches: 9. Germline V CDR1 and CDR2: DFQATT, SNEGSKA (reference sequence). The CDR3 loop is CSASRLAGPEDTQYF. In DNA form, the CDR3 reads TGCAGTGCTAGCCGACTAGCGGGCCCCGAGGATACGCAGTATTTT.

This clonotype has at least ten counts. This chain uses TRBV19 with TRBJ2-7, with 7 bases that match TRBD1. Germline V gene data show CDR1 as LNHDA and CDR2 as SQIVND (reference sequence). V gave up 8 bases and J gave up 6 bases; unmatched junction bases: 13. The CDR3 has 14 residues. The DNA of the CDR3 is TGTGCCAGTGCCCCGGACAGGTTAGTGGGCGAGCAGTACTTC. Protein sequence: CASAPDRLVGEQYF.